This section outlines one TCR beta chain sequence together with its context. Adults between about 18 and 95 years of age took part from fewer than 30 US areas. Recovered Cohort 3 donors showed two negative PCRs, clearance, or symptom resolution. Per the study methods: Reference gene primers were amplified, and this amplification served to estimate nucleated cell counts. Libraries were prepared by immunoSEQ multiplex PCR; TCRdb keeps only in-frame clonotypes and omits some of them. From that table come the V and J calls and clone size; the DNA was used to work out D and trimming. This sample has roughly 500,000 clones, with 88% found just once. The data belong to a study of blood T cell repertoires in COVID-19. Study in general: T cells, B-cell-depleted T cells, or PBMCs supplied cDNA or gDNA.

The germline V gene has CDR1 SGHRS and CDR2 YFSETQ. This CDR3 spans 14 amino acids. V gave up 1 base and J gave up 8 bases; unmatched junction bases: 3. The V and J genes are TRBV5-1 and TRBJ1-4; 9 nucleotides line up with TRBD1. The source material was PBMCs or T cells enriched from blood (not recorded which). This clonotype was obtained from a woman in her sixties or seventies who had recovered from COVID-19. CDR3 amino acids: CASSLTGGEEKLFF. CDR3 coding DNA: TGCGCCAGCAGCTTGACAGGGGGCGAAGAAAAACTGTTTTTT.